This T cell receptor (beta chain) was sequenced in a study of blood T cell repertoires in COVID-19. Trimming removed 4 bases from V and 6 bases from J; junction bases left unmatched: 7. This CDR3 contains 15 residues. Per the germline V gene, CDR1 is SGHTA and CDR2 is FQGNSA. Sequencing was performed with immunoSEQ multiplex PCR; in TCRdb, only in-frame clones are kept and a portion is missing. This table holds under 200,000 clones, around 83% found once. The sequenced sample was peripheral blood. The V and J genes are TRBV7-2 and TRBJ2-1, with 9 bases identical to TRBD2. The origin of this receptor is a woman at least 80 years old with acute or convalescent COVID-19. CDR3 bases: TGTGCCAGCAGCTCCGAGGGACTAGCTATCAATGAGCAGTTCTTC. Translated: CASSSEGLAINEQFF.